A selection of T cell receptor beta chains follows, all from one sample in a study of vaccination effects on CD4 cells after COVID-19. The data were produced by immunoSEQ multiplex PCR, yet TCRdb's version contains in-frame clones alone and is incomplete. The data show about 26,000 clones, approximately 80% seen once. Their antigens remain unidentified. The source was CD4+ T cells from PBMCs cultured with HCoV-NL63 spike peptides, collected before COVID-19 vaccination. These TCRs come from a human donor who had a prior SARS-CoV-2 infection. Each CDR3 is given with its conserved first and last residue. A D gene is named only where the DNA matches it firmly. Clone size is shown for a subset of rows, as once, few, many or a class of expanded clone.

j_call: TRBJ2-3; v_call: TRBV19; d_call: TRBD2; clone_size: -; cdr3_aa: CASSIIRAGGRADTQYF; cdr3_nt: TGTGCCAGTAGTATAATCCGAGCGGGGGGAAGAGCAGATACGCAGTATTTT
j_call: TRBJ1-3; v_call: TRBV6-5; d_call: -; clone_size: -; cdr3_aa: CASSYSSFTVGNTIYF; cdr3_nt: TGTGCCAGCAGTTACTCGAGTTTTACAGTTGGAAACACCATATATTTT
j_call: TRBJ2-1; v_call: TRBV4-1; d_call: -; clone_size: -; cdr3_aa: CASRPTLGARSNEQFF; cdr3_nt: TGCGCCAGCAGACCTACCCTTGGGGCAAGGAGCAATGAGCAGTTCTTC
j_call: TRBJ2-7; v_call: TRBV5-1; d_call: TRBD1; clone_size: -; cdr3_aa: CASSRGTASPYEQYF; cdr3_nt: TGCGCCAGCAGCCGTGGGACAGCTAGTCCCTACGAGCAGTACTTC
j_call: TRBJ2-1; v_call: TRBV7-3; d_call: -; clone_size: few; cdr3_aa: CASSLIGGGGKQFF; cdr3_nt: TGTGCCAGCAGCTTAATAGGAGGTGGGGGGAAGCAGTTCTTC
j_call: TRBJ1-3; v_call: TRBV4-2; d_call: -; clone_size: -; cdr3_aa: CASSQKTGLYSGNTIYF; cdr3_nt: TGTGCCAGCAGCCAAAAAACAGGGCTATACTCTGGAAACACCATATATTTT
j_call: TRBJ1-2; v_call: TRBV19; d_call: -; clone_size: -; cdr3_aa: CASSIRGAQYGYTF; cdr3_nt: TGTGCCAGTAGTATACGGGGGGCACAGTATGGCTACACCTTC
j_call: TRBJ1-1; v_call: TRBV7-9; d_call: -; clone_size: -; cdr3_aa: CASSLESNTEAFF; cdr3_nt: TGTGCCAGCAGCTTAGAGAGCAACACTGAAGCTTTCTTT
j_call: TRBJ1-2; v_call: TRBV7-2; d_call: -; clone_size: -; cdr3_aa: CASSPGPQGGYTF; cdr3_nt: TGTGCCAGCAGCCCTGGCCCCCAGGGGGGCTACACCTTC
j_call: TRBJ2-7; v_call: TRBV5-8; d_call: -; clone_size: -; cdr3_aa: CASSLAKGGHSYEQYF; cdr3_nt: TGTGCCAGCAGCTTGGCGAAAGGGGGACACAGCTACGAGCAGTACTTC
j_call: TRBJ2-5; v_call: TRBV4-2; d_call: TRBD2; clone_size: -; cdr3_aa: CASSQTSGKETQYF; cdr3_nt: TGTGCCAGCAGCCAAACTAGCGGAAAAGAGACCCAGTACTTC
j_call: TRBJ2-5; v_call: TRBV6-2/TRBV6-3; d_call: -; clone_size: -; cdr3_aa: CASSWNQETQYF; cdr3_nt: TGTGCCAGCAGTTGGAACCAAGAGACCCAGTACTTC
j_call: TRBJ2-3; v_call: TRBV11-3; d_call: TRBD2; clone_size: -; cdr3_aa: CASSLDLLAGGITDTQYF; cdr3_nt: TGTGCCAGCAGCTTAGATTTACTAGCGGGAGGTATCACAGATACGCAGTATTTT
j_call: TRBJ2-5; v_call: TRBV5-1; d_call: -; clone_size: -; cdr3_aa: CASSLGGARIGTQYF; cdr3_nt: TGCGCCAGCAGTCTTGGGGGGGCTCGGATCGGGACCCAGTACTTC
j_call: TRBJ1-4; v_call: TRBV2; d_call: -; clone_size: few; cdr3_aa: CASKNRDQSEKLFF; cdr3_nt: TGTGCCAGCAAAAACCGGGACCAAAGCGAAAAACTGTTTTTT
j_call: TRBJ2-7; v_call: TRBV14; d_call: -; clone_size: once; cdr3_aa: CASSPLIADYEQYF; cdr3_nt: TGTGCCAGCAGCCCCCTGATAGCGGATTACGAGCAGTACTTC
j_call: TRBJ2-2; v_call: TRBV9; d_call: -; clone_size: -; cdr3_aa: CASRGGDGELFF; cdr3_nt: TGTGCCAGCAGGGGGGGTGACGGGGAGCTGTTTTTT
j_call: TRBJ1-2; v_call: TRBV2; d_call: -; clone_size: few; cdr3_aa: CASSDLPLYGYTF; cdr3_nt: TGTGCCAGCAGTGATTTGCCACTCTATGGCTACACCTTC
j_call: TRBJ2-3; v_call: TRBV7-2; d_call: TRBD1; clone_size: -; cdr3_aa: CASSNDRAGTQYF; cdr3_nt: TGTGCCAGCAGCAACGACAGGGCTGGTACGCAGTATTTT
j_call: TRBJ2-7; v_call: TRBV27; d_call: TRBD2; clone_size: -; cdr3_aa: CASSTLAGVGEQYF; cdr3_nt: TGTGCCAGCTCTACCCTGGCGGGAGTAGGCGAGCAGTACTTC
j_call: TRBJ2-4; v_call: TRBV5-6; d_call: TRBD2; clone_size: -; cdr3_aa: CASSPSVVAGKNIQYF; cdr3_nt: TGTGCCAGCAGCCCAAGTGTGGTAGCGGGCAAAAACATTCAGTACTTC
j_call: TRBJ2-1; v_call: TRBV18; d_call: TRBD2; clone_size: -; cdr3_aa: CASSRTGGAVYNEQFF; cdr3_nt: TGTGCCAGCTCGCGAACCGGGGGGGCCGTATACAATGAGCAGTTCTTC
j_call: TRBJ2-7; v_call: TRBV7-9; d_call: TRBD2; clone_size: -; cdr3_aa: CASSPGLAVYEQYF; cdr3_nt: TGTGCCAGCAGCCCGGGACTAGCGGTCTACGAGCAGTACTTC
j_call: TRBJ2-7; v_call: TRBV2; d_call: TRBD2; clone_size: once; cdr3_aa: CASRRLAVSYEQYF; cdr3_nt: TGTGCCAGCAGAAGACTAGCGGTTTCATACGAGCAGTACTTC